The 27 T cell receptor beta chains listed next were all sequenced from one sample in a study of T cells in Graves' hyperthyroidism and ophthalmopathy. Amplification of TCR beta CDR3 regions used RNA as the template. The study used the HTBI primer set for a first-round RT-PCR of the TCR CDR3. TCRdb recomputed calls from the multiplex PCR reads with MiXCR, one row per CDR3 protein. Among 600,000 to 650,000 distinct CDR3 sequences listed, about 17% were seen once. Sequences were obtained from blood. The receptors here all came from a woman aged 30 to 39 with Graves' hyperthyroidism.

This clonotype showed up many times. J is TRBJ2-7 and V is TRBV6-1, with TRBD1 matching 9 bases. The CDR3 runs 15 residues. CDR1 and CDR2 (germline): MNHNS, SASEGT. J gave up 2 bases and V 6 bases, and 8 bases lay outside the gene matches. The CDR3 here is CASSAGTGLTYEQYF. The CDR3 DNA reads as TGTGCCAGCAGCGCCGGGACAGGGCTAACCTACGAGCAGTACTTC.

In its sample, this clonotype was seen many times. CDR3 residues: CASSDVQGAISEQFF. The CDR3 DNA follows: TGTGCCAGCAGTGATGTCCAGGGGGCTATCAGTGAGCAGTTCTTC. The V and J genes are TRBV2 and TRBJ2-1, with TRBD1 matching over 8 bases. CDR1 and CDR2 (germline): SNHLY, FYNNEI. This CDR3 is built from 15 residues. Trimming took 3 bases from V and 9 from J; bases not matched to a gene: 10. Supplemented by reference TRBV2 and TRBJ2-1, the full variable domain reads EPEVTQTPSHQVTQMGQEVILRCVPISNHLYFYWYRQILGQKVEFLVSFYNNEISEKSEIFDDQFSVERPDGSNFTLKIRSTKLEDSAMYFCASSDVQGAISEQFFGPGTRLTVL.

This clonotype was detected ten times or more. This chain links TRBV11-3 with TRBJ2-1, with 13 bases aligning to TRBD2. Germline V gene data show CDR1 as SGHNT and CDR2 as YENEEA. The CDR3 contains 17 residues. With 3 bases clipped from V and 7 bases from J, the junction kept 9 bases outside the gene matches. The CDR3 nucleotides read TGTGCCAGCAGCTTTACCACTAGCGGGAGGGCCAGGAATGAGCAGTTCTTC. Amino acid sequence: CASSFTTSGRARNEQFF.

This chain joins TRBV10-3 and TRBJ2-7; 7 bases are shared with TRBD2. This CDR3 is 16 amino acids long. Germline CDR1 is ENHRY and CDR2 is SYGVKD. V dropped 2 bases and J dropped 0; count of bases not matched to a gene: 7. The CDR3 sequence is CAISENPGGSSYEQYF. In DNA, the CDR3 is TGTGCCATCAGTGAGAATCCGGGCGGGAGCTCCTACGAGCAGTACTTC.

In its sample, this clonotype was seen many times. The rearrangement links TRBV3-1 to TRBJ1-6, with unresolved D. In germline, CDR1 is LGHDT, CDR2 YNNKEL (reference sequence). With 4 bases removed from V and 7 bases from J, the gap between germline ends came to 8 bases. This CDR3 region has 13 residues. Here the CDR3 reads CASSRSFNSPLHF. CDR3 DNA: TGTGCCAGCAGCCGATCTTTCAATTCACCCCTCCACTTT.

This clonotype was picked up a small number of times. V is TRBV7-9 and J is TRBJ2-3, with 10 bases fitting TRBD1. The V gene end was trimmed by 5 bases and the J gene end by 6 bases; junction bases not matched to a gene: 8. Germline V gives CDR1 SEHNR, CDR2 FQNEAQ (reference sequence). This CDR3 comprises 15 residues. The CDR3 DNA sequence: TGTGCCAGCAGCAGAAACGGACAGGGGGGCGATACGCAGTATTTT. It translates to CASSRNGQGGDTQYF.

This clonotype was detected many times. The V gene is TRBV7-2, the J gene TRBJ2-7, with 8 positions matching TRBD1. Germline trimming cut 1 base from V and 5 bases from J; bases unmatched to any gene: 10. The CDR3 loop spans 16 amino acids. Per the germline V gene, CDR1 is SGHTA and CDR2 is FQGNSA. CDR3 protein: CASSLGGDRFIDEQYF. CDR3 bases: TGTGCCAGCAGCTTAGGGGGGGACAGGTTCATCGACGAGCAGTACTTC.

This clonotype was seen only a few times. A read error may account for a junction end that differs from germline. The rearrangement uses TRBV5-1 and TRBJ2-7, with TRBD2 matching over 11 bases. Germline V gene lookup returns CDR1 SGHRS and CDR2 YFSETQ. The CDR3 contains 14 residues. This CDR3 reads CACSLAGGSYEQYF. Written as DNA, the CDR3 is TGCGCCTGCAGCTTAGCGGGAGGGTCCTACGAGCAGTACTTC.

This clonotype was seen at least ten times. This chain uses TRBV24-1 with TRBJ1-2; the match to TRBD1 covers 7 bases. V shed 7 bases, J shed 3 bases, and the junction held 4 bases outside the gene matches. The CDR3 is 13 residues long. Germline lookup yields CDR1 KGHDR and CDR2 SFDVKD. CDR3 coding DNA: TGTGCCACCAGCAGGGACAGCTACTATGGCTACACCTTC. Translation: CATSRDSYYGYTF.

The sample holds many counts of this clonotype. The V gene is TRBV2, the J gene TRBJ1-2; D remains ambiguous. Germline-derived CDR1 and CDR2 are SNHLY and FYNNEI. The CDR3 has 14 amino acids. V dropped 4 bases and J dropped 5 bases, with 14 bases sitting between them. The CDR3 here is CASSGAGFAYGYTF. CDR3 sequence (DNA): TGTGCCAGCAGTGGCGCAGGATTCGCTTATGGCTACACCTTC.

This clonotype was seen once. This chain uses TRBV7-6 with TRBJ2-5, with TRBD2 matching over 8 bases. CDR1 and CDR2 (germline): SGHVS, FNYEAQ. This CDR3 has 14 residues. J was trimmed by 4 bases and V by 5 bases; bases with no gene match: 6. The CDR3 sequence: CASSRSGRRETQYF. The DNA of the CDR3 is TGTGCCAGCAGCCGGAGCGGGAGACGAGAGACCCAGTACTTC. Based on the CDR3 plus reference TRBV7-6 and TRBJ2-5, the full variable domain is GAGVSQSPRYKVTKRGQDVALRCDPISGHVSLYWYRQALGQGPEFLTYFNYEAQQDKSGLPNDRFSAERPEGSISTLTIQRTEQRDSAMYRCASSRSGRRETQYFGPGTRLLVL.

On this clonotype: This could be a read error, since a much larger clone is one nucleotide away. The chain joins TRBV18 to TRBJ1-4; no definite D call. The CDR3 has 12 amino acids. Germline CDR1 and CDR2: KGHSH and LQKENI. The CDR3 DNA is TGTGCCAGCTCACCACTGAGGGAAAAACCGTTTTTT. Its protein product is CASSPLREKPFF. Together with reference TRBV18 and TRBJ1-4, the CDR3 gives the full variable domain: NAGVMQNPRHLVRRRGQEARLRCSPMKGHSHVYWYRQLPEEGLKFMVYLQKENIIDESGMPKERFSAEFPKEGPSILRIQQVVRGDSAAYFCASSPLREKPFFGSGTQLSVL.

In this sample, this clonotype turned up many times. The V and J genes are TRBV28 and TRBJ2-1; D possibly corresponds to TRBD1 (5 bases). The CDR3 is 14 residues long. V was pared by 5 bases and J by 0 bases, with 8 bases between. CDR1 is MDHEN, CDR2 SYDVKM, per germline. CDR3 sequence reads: CASSQGSSYNEQFF. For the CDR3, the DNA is TGTGCCAGCAGTCAGGGAAGCTCCTACAATGAGCAGTTCTTC.

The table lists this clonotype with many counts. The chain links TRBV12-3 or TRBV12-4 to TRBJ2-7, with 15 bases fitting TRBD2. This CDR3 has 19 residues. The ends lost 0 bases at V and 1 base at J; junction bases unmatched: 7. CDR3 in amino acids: CASSLAGLAGGLDSYEQYF. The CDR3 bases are TGTGCCAGCAGTTTAGCGGGACTAGCGGGAGGTCTTGATTCCTACGAGCAGTACTTC.

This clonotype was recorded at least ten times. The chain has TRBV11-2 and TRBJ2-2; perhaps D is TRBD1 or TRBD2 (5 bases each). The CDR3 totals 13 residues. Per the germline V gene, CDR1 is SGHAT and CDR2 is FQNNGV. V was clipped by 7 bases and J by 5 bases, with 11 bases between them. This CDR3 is CASITWGTGELFF. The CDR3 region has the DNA TGTGCCAGCATCACTTGGGGGACCGGGGAGCTGTTTTTT. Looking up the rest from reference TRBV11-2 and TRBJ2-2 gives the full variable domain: EAGVAQSPRYKIIEKRQSVAFWCNPISGHATLYWYQQILGQGPKLLIQFQNNGVVDDSQLPKDRFSAERLKGVDSTLKIQPAKLEDSAVYLCASITWGTGELFFGEGSRLTVL.

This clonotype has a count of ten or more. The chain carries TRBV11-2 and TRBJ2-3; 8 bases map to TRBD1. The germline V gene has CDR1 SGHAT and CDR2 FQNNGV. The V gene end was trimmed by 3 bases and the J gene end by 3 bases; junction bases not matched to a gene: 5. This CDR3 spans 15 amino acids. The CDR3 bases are TGTGCCAGCAGCTTTACAGGGGGACGGACAGATACGCAGTATTTT. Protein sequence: CASSFTGGRTDTQYF.

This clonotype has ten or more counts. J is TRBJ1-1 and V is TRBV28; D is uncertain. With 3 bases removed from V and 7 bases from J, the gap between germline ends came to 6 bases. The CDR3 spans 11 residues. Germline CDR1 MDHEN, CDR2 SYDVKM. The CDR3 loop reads CASSFGLEAFF. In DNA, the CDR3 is TGTGCCAGCAGTTTCGGACTTGAAGCTTTCTTT.

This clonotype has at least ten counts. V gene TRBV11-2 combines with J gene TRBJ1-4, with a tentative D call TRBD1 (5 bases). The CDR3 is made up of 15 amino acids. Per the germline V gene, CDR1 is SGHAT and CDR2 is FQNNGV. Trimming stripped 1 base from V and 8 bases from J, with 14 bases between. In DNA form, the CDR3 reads TGTGCCAGCAGCTTAGTTGGCGGGGGGGAAGAAAAACTGTTTTTT. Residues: CASSLVGGGEEKLFF.

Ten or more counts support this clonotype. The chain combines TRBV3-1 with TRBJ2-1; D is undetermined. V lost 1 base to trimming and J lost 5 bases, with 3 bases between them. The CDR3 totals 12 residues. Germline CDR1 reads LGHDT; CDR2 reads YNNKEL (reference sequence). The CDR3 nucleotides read TGTGCCAGCAGCCAAGCGGACAATGAGCAGTTCTTC. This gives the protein CASSQADNEQFF.

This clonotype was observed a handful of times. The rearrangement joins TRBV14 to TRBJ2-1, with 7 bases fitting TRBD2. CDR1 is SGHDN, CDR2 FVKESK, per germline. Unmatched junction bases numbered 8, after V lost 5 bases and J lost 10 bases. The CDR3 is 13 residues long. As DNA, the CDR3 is TGTGCCAGCAGCAAAATAAATAGCGGGGAGCAGTTCTTC. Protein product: CASSKINSGEQFF.

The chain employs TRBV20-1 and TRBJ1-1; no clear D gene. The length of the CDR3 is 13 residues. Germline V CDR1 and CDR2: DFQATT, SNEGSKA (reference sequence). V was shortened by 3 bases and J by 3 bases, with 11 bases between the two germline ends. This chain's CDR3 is CSASWVTDTEAFF. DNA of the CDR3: TGCAGTGCTAGTTGGGTCACCGACACTGAAGCTTTCTTT.

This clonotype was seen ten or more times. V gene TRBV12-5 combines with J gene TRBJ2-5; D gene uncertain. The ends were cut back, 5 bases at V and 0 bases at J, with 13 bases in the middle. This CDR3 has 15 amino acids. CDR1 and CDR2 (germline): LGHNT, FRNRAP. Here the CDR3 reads CASGPPVGYQETQYF. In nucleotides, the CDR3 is TGTGCTAGTGGTCCACCCGTAGGGTACCAAGAGACCCAGTACTTC.

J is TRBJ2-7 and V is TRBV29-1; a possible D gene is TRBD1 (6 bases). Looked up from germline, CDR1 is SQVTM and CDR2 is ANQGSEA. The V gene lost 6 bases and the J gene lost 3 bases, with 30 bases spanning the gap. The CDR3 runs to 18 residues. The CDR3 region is CSVLKYGDSEGVFYEQYF. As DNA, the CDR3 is TGCAGCGTCTTGAAGTATGGTGACAGTGAGGGGGTCTTCTACGAGCAGTACTTC.

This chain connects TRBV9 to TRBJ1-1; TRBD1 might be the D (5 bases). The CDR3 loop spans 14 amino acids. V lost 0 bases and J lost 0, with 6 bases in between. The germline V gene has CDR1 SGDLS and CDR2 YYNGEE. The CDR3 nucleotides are TGTGCCAGCAGCGTAGAGGGGCTGAACACTGAAGCTTTCTTT. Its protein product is CASSVEGLNTEAFF.

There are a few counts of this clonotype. The CDR3 sequence: CASSHGTGPPMGAFF. The CDR3 DNA sequence: TGTGCCAGCAGCCACGGGACAGGCCCACCTATGGGAGCTTTCTTT. V gene TRBV3-1 combines with J gene TRBJ1-1, with 8 positions matching TRBD1. Trimming cost V 3 bases and J 10 bases; bases outside gene matches: 13. This CDR3 region has 15 residues. CDR1 is LGHDT, CDR2 YNNKEL, per germline (reference sequence).

CDR3 loop: CASSQSGAFYNEQFF. The CDR3 nucleotides are TGCGCCAGCAGCCAAAGTGGAGCTTTCTACAATGAGCAGTTCTTC. This chain uses TRBV4-1 with TRBJ2-1; the D is unclear. The CDR3 extends over 15 amino acids. CDR1 MGHRA and CDR2 YSYEKL come from the germline V gene. Trimming took off 2 bases at V and 3 bases at J, with 11 bases between the two ends.

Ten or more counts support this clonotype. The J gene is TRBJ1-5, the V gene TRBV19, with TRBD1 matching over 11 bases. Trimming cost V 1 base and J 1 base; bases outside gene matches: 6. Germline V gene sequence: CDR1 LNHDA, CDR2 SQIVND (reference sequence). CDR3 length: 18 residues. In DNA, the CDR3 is TGTGCCAGTAGTATAGGATGGACAGGGGGCATGAGCAATCAGCCCCAGCATTTT. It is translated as CASSIGWTGGMSNQPQHF.